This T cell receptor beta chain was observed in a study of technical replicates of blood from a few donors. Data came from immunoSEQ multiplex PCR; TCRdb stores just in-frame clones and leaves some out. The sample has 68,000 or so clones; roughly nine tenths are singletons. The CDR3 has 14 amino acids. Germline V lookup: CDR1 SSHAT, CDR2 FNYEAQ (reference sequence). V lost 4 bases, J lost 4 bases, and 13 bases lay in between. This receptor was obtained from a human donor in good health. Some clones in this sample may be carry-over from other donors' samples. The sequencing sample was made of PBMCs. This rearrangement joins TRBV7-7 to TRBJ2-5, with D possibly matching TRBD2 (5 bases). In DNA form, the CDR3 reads TGTGCCAGCAGCTCCGGGGTTGGGGTAGAGACCCAGTACTTC. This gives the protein CASSSGVGVETQYF.